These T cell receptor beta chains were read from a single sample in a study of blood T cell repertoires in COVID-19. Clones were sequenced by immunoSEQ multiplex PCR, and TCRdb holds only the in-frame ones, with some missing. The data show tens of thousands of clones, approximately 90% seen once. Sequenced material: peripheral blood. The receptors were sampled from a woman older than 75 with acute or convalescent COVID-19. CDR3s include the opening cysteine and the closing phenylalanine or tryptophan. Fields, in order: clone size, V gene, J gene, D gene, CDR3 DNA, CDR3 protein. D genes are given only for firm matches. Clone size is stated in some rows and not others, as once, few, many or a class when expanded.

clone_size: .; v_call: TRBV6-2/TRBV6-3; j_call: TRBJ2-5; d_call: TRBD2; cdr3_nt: TGTGCCAGCAGTTACTCCGATGGACTAGCGGGACCCCAAGAGACCCAGTACTTC; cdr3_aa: CASSYSDGLAGPQETQYF
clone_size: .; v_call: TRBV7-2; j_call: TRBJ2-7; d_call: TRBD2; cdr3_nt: TGTGCCAGCAGCTTAAGCGATCGGGGGGGCAGGTCCAACGAGCAGTACTTC; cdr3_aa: CASSLSDRGGRSNEQYF
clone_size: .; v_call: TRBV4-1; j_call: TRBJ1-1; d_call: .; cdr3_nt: TGCGCCAGCAGCCAAGAGCGGGACTCTAAGCGGGCTTTCTTT; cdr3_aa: CASSQERDSKRAFF
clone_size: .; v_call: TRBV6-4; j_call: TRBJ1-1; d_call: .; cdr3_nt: TGTGCCAGCAGTGACTTCAGGGGAGCCACTGAAGCTTTCTTT; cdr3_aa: CASSDFRGATEAFF
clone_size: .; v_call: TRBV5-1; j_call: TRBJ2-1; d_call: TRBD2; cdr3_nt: TGCGCCAGCAGCCCAATGGGACTAGCGGGGAATGAGCAGTTCTTC; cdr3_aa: CASSPMGLAGNEQFF
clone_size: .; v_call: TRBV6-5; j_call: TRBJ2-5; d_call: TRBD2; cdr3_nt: TGTGCCAGCCGGGGGGGGCGAGAGACCCAGTACTTC; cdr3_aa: CASRGGRETQYF
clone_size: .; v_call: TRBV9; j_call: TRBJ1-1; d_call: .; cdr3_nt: TGTGCCAGCAGCAAGCGGACAGAGGGGACTGAAGCTTTCTTT; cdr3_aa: CASSKRTEGTEAFF
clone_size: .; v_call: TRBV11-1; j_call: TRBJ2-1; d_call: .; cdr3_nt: TGTGCCAGCAGCCGACAGGTAGGGGAGCAGTTCTTC; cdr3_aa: CASSRQVGEQFF
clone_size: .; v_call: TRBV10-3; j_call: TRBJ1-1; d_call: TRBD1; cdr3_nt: TGTGCCATCAGTGAGTCGTTCAGGGGGGTCACTGAAGCTTTCTTT; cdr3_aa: CAISESFRGVTEAFF
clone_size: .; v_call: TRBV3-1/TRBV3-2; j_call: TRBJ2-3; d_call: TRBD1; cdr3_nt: TGTGCCAGCAGCTTCGGGACAGGGAAGACAGATACGCAGTATTTT; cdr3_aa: CASSFGTGKTDTQYF
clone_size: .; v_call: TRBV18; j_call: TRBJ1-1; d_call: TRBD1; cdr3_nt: TGTGCCAGCTCCGCCGACAGGGCGAACACTGAAGCTTTCTTT; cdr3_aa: CASSADRANTEAFF
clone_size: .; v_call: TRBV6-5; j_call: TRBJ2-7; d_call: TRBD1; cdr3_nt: TGTGCCAGCAGTTCCGGGCAGGGGGCATTGGGCGAGCAGTACTTC; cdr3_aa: CASSSGQGALGEQYF
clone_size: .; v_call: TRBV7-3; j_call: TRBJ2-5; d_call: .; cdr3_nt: TGTGCCAGCAGCGCCACGGGTAGCCGCCAAGAGACCCAGTACTTC; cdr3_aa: CASSATGSRQETQYF
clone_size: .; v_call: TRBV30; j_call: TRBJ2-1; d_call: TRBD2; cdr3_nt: TGTGCCTGGAGTGTACAAGCGGGGGGCTACAATGAGCAGTTCTTC; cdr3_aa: CAWSVQAGGYNEQFF
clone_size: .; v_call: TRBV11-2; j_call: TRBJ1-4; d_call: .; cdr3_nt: TGTGCCAGCAGCTTTTTCAGGGGAGATGAAAAACTGTTTTTT; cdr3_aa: CASSFFRGDEKLFF
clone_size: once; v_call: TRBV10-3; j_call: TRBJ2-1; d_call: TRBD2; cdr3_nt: TGTGCCATCAGTGAGGAACTAGCGGGAGATCAGGGATACAATGAGCAGTTCTTC; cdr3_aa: CAISEELAGDQGYNEQFF
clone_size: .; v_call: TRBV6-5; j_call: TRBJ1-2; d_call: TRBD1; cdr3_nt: TGTGCCAGCAGTTACACACGACAGGGTAGGGGGGATGGCTACACCTTC; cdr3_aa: CASSYTRQGRGDGYTF
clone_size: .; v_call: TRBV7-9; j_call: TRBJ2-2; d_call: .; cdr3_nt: TGTGCCAGCAACCAGGGTCCGTCGGACGGACCGAACACCGGGGAGCTGTTTTTT; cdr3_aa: CASNQGPSDGPNTGELFF
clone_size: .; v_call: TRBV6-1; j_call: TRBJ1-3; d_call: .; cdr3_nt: TGTGCCAGCAGTGACGGGAGCTCTGGAAACACCATATATTTT; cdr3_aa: CASSDGSSGNTIYF
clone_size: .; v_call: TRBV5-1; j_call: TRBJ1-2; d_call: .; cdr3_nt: TGCGCCAGCCAAAGTGACGGAGGGATTGGTAACTATGGCTACACCTTC; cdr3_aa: CASQSDGGIGNYGYTF
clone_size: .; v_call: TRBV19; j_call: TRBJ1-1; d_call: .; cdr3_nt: TGTGCCAGTAGTATCGCAGCTGAAGCTTTCTTT; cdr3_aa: CASSIAAEAFF